This T cell receptor (beta chain) was retrieved from a study of blood T cell repertoires in COVID-19 (dated by TCRdb to about 2020). Study-level background: Samples from collaborators originated in the United States, Italy and Spain and spanned both the acute and convalescent phases of COVID-19. The prospective study material was composed of cDNA or gDNA derived from T cells, B-cell-depleted T cells, or PBMCs. The samples were drawn from the first 160 participants of the ongoing ImmuneRACE study and from some 1,300 subjects provided by 6 global collaborators. Nearly every sample came with metadata listing a de-identified subject ID, COVID-19 status, age in years and sex. Where available, HLA class I and class II types were taken from metadata supplied by the sample provider and were not determined by assay-based typing. Subjects who had been exposed to COVID-19, were actively infected with it, or had recovered from it provided the deeply sampled blood TCRbeta repertoires that made up the dataset. A freely available public database, intended as a resource for researchers studying the immune response to SARS-CoV-2, is where the repertoires were released.

TCRbeta CDR3 regions were amplified from genomic DNA by means of the immunoSEQ Assay, a bias-controlled multiplex PCR. The paper's processing steps were these. The number of nucleated cells in each sample was estimated from the amplification of reference gene primers within the assay. To quantify the absolute abundance of each unique TCRbeta CDR3 rearrangement, sequence reads were collapsed and filtered. For each sample, productive Simpson clonality was calculated as the square root of Simpson's diversity index over productive rearrangements. TCRdb limited this immuneACCESS table to in-frame rearrangements with V and J called. A share of clones is missing; checked studies link under half to unresolved V genes, and the rest is unexplained. V and J calls plus clone size are reproduced from that table; the DNA served to infer D and trimming. Within this sample are roughly 390,000 clones, with 87% of them counted one time only. Roughly 10% of the sample lies in the top ten.

The germline V gene supplies CDR1 SGDLS and CDR2 YYNGEE. V lost 5 bases and J lost 8 bases; the stretch between them is 13 bases long. The CDR3 has 13 amino acids, counting the end cysteine and phenylalanine. The DNA shown is the 39-base CDR3, in frame from base 1. With respect to this clone: The antigen it binds to is not known. Per-base qualities were not stored, and no clone one base away is much larger.

At one collaborating source in Seattle, patients were enrolled during active infection and were followed longitudinally through the course of disease. The collaborating institutions used their own protocols to collect whole blood in K2EDTA tubes. For TCRbeta analysis, collaborators shipped samples in one of three forms: frozen whole blood, isolated PBMCs, or DNA extracted from either of those sample types. The full study reports these points: Clinical and demographic metadata were provided uncurated, with the amount varying by source and participant.

The chain employs TRBV9 and TRBJ1-4, with a weak D call of TRBD1 (6 bases match). The sequencing input was peripheral blood. The origin of this receptor is a woman aged 30 to 39 with COVID-19, enrolled during active disease. The nucleotides are TGTGCCAGCAGTAGAGGGGGGGCGGAAAAACTGTTTTTT. It translates to CASSRGGAEKLFF.